The 8 T cell receptor beta chains in this list originate from one sample, sequenced in a study of CXCR3-negative and CXCR3-positive naive CD8 T cells. Their antigens remain unidentified. The authors prepared UMI-labeled TRB cDNA libraries by 5' RACE. Following a re-call of the 5' RACE reads, TCRdb has one entry per CDR3 protein and lacks DNA. There are around 140,000 distinct CDR3 sequences in the sample, with 0.41% held by the top ten. General study points: CXCR3-negative naive cells had less hydrophobic TRB CDR3s than did CXCR3-positive naive cells.

The sequenced material came from naive CXCR3+ CD8+ T cells from blood. Subset noted: CD45RO-CCR7+CD27+CD95- naive CD8+ T cells expressing CXCR3 (TNR3+). These receptor sequences come from a human donor in good health. Some clones in this sample may be carry-over from other donors' samples.

The chain links TRBV7-8 to TRBJ2-1; TCRdb proposes TRBD2, but this gene call is untestable without DNA. Looked up from germline, CDR1 is SGHVS and CDR2 is FQNEAQ. The CDR3 has 17 amino acids. The CDR3 loop is CASSLVVAGDSYNEQFF. Variable domain in full (rest from reference TRBV7-8 and TRBJ2-1): GAGVSQSPRYKVAKRGQDVALRCDPISGHVSLFWYQQALGQGPEFLTYFQNEAQLDKSGLPSDRFFAERPEGSVSTLKIQRTQQEDSAVYLCASSLVVAGDSYNEQFFGPGTRLTVL.

V usage is TRBV7-9 and J usage is TRBJ2-6; lacking DNA, the TRBD1 call made by TCRdb goes unchecked. CDR3 length: 18 residues. Germline V gene data show CDR1 as SEHNR and CDR2 as FQNEAQ (reference sequence). CDR3: CASRLKEGVKAGANVLTF.

V is TRBV6-1 and J is TRBJ2-1; as DNA is missing, the TRBD2 call by TCRdb cannot be tested. Germline CDR1 MNHNS, CDR2 SASEGT. The CDR3 extends over 15 amino acids. The CDR3 protein is CASSGTSGVNNEQFF.

This rearrangement joins TRBV28 to TRBJ1-6; TCRdb gives TRBD1 as the D gene, but with no DNA this cannot be confirmed. The germline gives CDR1 MDHEN, CDR2 SYDVKM. The CDR3 length is 15 residues. The CDR3 loop reads CASSLDVRGNSPLHF.

The V and J genes are TRBV5-1 and TRBJ2-7; TCRdb reports TRBD1, a call that lacks DNA to check it against. Per germline, CDR1 SGHRS and CDR2 YFSETQ. This CDR3 is built from 14 residues. The CDR3 region is CASRQNGGDNEQYF. The variable domain in full, completed from reference TRBV5-1 and TRBJ2-7, reads KAGVTQTPRYLIKTRGQQVTLSCSPISGHRSVSWYQQTPGQGLQFLFEYFSETQRNKGNFPGRFSGRQFSNSRSEMNVSTLELGDSALYLCASRQNGGDNEQYFGPGTRLTVT.

The chain links TRBV28 to TRBJ2-7. This CDR3 is 11 amino acids long. CDR1 is MDHEN and CDR2 is SYDVKM in the germline V gene. The CDR3 is CTSSHSYEQYF.

The chain links TRBV19 to TRBJ2-7; the TCRdb call, TRBD2, lacks DNA for checking. The CDR3 has 16 residues. Germline assignment: CDR1 LNHDA and CDR2 SQIVND (reference sequence). The CDR3 region is CASSPRRLAGVYEQYF. Variable domain in full (rest from reference TRBV19 and TRBJ2-7): DGGITQSPKYLFRKEGQNVTLSCEQNLNHDAMYWYRQDPGQGLRLIYYSQIVNDFQKGDIAEGYSVSREKKESFPLTVTSAQKNPTAFYLCASSPRRLAGVYEQYFGPGTRLTVT.

The chain carries TRBV10-3 and TRBJ2-1; TCRdb names TRBD2, which stays unverified in the absence of DNA. Germline V gene lookup returns CDR1 ENHRY and CDR2 SYGVKD. This CDR3 region has 17 residues. The CDR3 loop reads CAISDPSGGFAYNEQFF.